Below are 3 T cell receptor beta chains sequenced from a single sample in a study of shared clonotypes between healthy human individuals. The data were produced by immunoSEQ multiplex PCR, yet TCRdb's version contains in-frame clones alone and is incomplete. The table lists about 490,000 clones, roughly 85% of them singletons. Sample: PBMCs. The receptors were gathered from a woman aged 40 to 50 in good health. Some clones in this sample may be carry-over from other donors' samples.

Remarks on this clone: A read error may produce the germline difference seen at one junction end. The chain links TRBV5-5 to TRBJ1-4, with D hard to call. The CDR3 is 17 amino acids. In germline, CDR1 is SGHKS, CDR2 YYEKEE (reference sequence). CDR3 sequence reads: CASSLATHQASNEKLFF. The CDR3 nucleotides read TGCGCCAGCAGCTTGGCTACACACCAAGCGTCTAATGAAAAACTGTTTTTT.

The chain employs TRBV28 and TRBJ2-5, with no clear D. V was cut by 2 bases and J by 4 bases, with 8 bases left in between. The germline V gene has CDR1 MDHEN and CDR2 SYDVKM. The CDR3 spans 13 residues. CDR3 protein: CASSLVSRETQYF. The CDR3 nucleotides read TGTGCCAGCAGTTTAGTGTCAAGAGAGACCCAGTACTTC. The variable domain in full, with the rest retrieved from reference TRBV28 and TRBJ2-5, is DVKVTQSSRYLVKRTGEKVFLECVQDMDHENMFWYRQDPGLGLRLIYFSYDVKMKEKGDIPEGYSVSREKKERFSLILESASTNQTSMYLCASSLVSRETQYFGPGTRLLVL.

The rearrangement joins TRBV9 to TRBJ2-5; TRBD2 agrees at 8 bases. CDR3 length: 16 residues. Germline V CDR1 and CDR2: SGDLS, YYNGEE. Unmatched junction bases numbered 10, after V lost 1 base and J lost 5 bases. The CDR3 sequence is CASSVNGAGVLETQYF. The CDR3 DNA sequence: TGTGCCAGCAGCGTAAACGGAGCGGGAGTCTTGGAGACCCAGTACTTC. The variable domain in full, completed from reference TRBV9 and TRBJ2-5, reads DSGVTQTPKHLITATGQRVTLRCSPRSGDLSVYWYQQSLDQGLQFLIQYYNGEERAKGNILERFSAQQFPDLHSELNLSSLELGDSALYFCASSVNGAGVLETQYFGPGTRLLVL.